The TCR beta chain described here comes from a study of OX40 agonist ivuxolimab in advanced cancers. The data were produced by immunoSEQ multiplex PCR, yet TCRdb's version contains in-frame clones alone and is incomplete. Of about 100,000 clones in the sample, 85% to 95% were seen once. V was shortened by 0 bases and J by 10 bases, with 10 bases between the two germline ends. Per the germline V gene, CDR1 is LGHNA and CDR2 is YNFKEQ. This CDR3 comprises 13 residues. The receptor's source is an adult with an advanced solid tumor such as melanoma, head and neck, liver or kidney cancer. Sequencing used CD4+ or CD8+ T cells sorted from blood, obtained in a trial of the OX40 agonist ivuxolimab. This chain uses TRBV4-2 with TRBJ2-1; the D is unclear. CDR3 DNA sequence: TGTGCCAGCAGCCAAGATTCGGACGACGAGCAGTTCTTC. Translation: CASSQDSDDEQFF.